The sequence of this T cell receptor (beta chain) was determined in a study of T cell clonotyping in hematopoietic cell transplantation. Findings and limits, study-wide: At the given depth, recipient repertoires were over 95% de novo clonotypes. Recipient TCR diversity dropped after transplant; expanded clonotypes rose from day 30 to 180.

A word on this clone: Its antigen is unknown.

Produced via immunoSEQ multiplex PCR; TCRdb's table is partial and in-frame only. This sample carries 10,000 or so clones, 95% to 97% of them seen once, and the ten largest clones take about 2.3%. Germline lookup yields CDR1 MNHEY and CDR2 SVGAGI. Trimming stripped 6 bases from V and 3 bases from J, with 15 bases between. The CDR3 covers 15 residues. Sample: peripheral blood mononuclear cells, taken 100 days after allogeneic stem cell transplant. This chain uses TRBV6-5 with TRBJ2-1, with D tentatively TRBD2 (6 bases). This TCR was sampled from a male patient aged 60-69 years who had an allogeneic stem cell transplant from a related donor, so the T cells may come from the graft donor. Some clones in this sample may be carry-over from other donors' samples. Here the CDR3 DNA reads TGTGCCAGCAGCCGAGCCGCGGGGCTCTACAATGAGCAGTTCTTC. The encoded protein is CASSRAAGLYNEQFF.